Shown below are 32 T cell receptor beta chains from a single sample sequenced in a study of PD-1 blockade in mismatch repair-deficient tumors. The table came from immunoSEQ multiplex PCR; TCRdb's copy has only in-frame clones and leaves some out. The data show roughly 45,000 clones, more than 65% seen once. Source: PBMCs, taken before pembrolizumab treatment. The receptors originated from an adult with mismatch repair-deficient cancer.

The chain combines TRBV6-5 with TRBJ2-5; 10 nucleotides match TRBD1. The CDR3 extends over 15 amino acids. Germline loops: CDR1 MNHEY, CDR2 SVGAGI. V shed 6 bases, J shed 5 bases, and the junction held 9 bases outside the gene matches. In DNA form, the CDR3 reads TGTGCCAGCAGGGGGAGGACAGGGGGGCGGGAGACCCAGTACTTC. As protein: CASRGRTGGRETQYF.

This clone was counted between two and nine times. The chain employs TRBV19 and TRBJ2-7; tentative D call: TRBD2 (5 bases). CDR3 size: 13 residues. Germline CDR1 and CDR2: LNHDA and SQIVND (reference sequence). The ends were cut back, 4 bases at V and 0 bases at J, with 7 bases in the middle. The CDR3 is CASSNGGSYEQYF. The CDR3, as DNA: TGTGCCAGTAGTAATGGAGGCTCCTACGAGCAGTACTTC.

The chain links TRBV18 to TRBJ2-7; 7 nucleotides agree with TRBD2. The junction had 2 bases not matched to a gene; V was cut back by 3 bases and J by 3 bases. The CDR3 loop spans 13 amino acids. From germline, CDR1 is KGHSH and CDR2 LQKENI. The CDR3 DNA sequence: TGTGCCAGCTCACCCGGGACTAACTACGAGCAGTACTTC. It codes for CASSPGTNYEQYF.

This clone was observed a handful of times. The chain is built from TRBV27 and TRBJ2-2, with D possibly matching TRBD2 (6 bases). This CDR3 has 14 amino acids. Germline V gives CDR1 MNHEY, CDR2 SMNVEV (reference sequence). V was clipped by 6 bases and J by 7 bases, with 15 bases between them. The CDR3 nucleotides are TGTGCCAGCAGCGTGACTAGTTTGAGCGGGGAGCTGTTTTTT. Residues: CASSVTSLSGELFF.

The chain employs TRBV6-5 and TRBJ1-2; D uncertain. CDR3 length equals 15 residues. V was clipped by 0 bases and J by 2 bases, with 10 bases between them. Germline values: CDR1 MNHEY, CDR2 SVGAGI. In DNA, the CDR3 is TGTGCCAGCAGTTACTCGAATACGGACAACTATGGCTACACCTTC. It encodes CASSYSNTDNYGYTF.

The CDR3: CASSVGPGDNEQFF. The CDR3 DNA reads as TGCGCCAGCAGCGTGGGCCCTGGGGACAATGAGCAGTTCTTC. The chain employs TRBV5-1 and TRBJ2-1; unclear D gene. Germline loops: CDR1 SGHRS, CDR2 YFSETQ. Trimming left V 4 bases short and J 5 bases short, with 13 bases between. This CDR3 has 14 amino acids.

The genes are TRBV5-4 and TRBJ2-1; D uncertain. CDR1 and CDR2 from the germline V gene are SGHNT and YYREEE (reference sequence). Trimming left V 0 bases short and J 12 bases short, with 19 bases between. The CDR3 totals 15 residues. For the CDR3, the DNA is TGTGCCAGCAGCTTGGAGGGTAGCCCAATAATCGTGCAGTTCTTC. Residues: CASSLEGSPIIVQFF.

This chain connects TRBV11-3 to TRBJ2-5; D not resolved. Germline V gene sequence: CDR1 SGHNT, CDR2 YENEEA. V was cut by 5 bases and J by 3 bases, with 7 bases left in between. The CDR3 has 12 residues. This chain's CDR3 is CASSTPKETQYF. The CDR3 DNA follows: TGTGCCAGCAGCACACCCAAAGAGACCCAGTACTTC.

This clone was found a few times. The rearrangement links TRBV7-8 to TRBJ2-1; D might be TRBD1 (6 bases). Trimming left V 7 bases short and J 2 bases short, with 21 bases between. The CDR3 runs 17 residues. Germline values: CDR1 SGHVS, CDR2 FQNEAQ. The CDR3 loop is CASTRSDDRSPYNEQFF. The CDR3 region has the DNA TGTGCCAGCACCCGGAGCGATGACAGGTCCCCCTACAATGAGCAGTTCTTC.

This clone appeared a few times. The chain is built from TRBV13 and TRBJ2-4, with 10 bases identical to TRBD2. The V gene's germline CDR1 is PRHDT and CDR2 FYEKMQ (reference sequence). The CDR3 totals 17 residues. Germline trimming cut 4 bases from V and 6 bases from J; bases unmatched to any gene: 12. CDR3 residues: CASSSGGAGGPRNIQYF. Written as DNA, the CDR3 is TGTGCCAGCAGCTCTGGGGGAGCGGGAGGGCCGAGAAACATTCAGTACTTC.

The CDR3 DNA reads TGTGCTAGTGGCCCGGGTTTTGAATTCACAGATACGCAGTATTTT. This sequence encodes CASGPGFEFTDTQYF. The rearrangement links TRBV12-5 to TRBJ2-3; the D is unclear. Trimming shortened V by 6 bases and J by 2 bases, and 15 bases separated the two germline ends. Germline V gene data show CDR1 as LGHNT and CDR2 as FRNRAP. The CDR3 has 15 amino acids. The full variable domain, in which reference TRBV12-5 and TRBJ2-3 provide the parts outside the CDR3, is DARVTQTPRHKVTEMGQEVTMRCQPILGHNTVFWYRQTMMQGLELLAYFRNRAPLDDSGMPKDRFSAEMPDATLATLKIQPSEPRDSAVYFCASGPGFEFTDTQYFGPGTRLTVL.

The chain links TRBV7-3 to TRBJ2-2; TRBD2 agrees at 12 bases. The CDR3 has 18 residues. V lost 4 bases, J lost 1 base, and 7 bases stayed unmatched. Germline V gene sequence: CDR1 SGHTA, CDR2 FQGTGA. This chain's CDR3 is CASSSRPSGRGNTGELFF. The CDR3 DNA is TGTGCCAGCAGCTCCAGGCCTAGCGGGAGGGGGAACACCGGGGAGCTGTTTTTT.

CDR3 residues: CAWRLNRGSNTEAFF. The CDR3 DNA follows: TGTGCCTGGAGACTAAACAGGGGGTCAAACACTGAAGCTTTCTTT. This sequence joins TRBV30 and TRBJ1-1; 8 bases align to TRBD1. The CDR3 totals 15 residues. Trimming took 3 bases from V and 2 from J; bases not matched to a gene: 8. Looked up from germline, CDR1 is GTSNPN and CDR2 is SVGIG (reference sequence).

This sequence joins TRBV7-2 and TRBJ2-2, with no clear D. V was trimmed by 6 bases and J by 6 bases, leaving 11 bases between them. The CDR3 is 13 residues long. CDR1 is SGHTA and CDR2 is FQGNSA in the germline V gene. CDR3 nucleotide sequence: TGTGCCAGCAGTTTTACGGGTGCCGGGGAGCTGTTTTTT. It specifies CASSFTGAGELFF.

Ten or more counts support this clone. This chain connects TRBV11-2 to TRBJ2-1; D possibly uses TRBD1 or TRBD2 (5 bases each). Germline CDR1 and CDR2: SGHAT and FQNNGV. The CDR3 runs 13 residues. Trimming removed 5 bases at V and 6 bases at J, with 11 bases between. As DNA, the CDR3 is TGTGCCAGCAGCCCTGTGGGGACCAATGAGCAGTTCTTC. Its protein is CASSPVGTNEQFF.

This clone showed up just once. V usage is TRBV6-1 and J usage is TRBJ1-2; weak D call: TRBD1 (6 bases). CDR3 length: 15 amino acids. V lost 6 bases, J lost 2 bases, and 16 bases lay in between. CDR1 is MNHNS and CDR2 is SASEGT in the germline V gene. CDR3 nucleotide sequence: TGTGCCAGCAGCGTACAGGGTTTAGGGAACTATGGCTACACCTTC. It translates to CASSVQGLGNYGYTF.

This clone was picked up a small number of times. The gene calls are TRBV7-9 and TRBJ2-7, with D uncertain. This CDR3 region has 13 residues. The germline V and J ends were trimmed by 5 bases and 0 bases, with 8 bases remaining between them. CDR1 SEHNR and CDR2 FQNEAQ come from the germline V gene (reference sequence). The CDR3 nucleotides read TGTGCCAGCAGCCTCCCCCCCTCCTACGAGCAGTACTTC. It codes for CASSLPPSYEQYF.

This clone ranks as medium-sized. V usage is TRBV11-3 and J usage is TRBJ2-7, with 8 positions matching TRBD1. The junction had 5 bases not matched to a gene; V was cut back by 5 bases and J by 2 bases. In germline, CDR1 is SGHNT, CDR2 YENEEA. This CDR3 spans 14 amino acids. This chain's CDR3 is CASSRGTGTYEQYF. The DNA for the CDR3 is TGTGCCAGCAGCCGGGGGACAGGAACCTACGAGCAGTACTTC.

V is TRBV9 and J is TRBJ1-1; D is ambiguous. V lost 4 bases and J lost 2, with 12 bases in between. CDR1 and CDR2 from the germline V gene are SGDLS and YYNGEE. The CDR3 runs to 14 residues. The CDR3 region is CASSSRAVNTEAFF. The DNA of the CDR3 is TGTGCCAGCAGCTCCCGGGCCGTAAACACTGAAGCTTTCTTT. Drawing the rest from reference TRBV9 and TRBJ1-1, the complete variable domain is DSGVTQTPKHLITATGQRVTLRCSPRSGDLSVYWYQQSLDQGLQFLIQYYNGEERAKGNILERFSAQQFPDLHSELNLSSLELGDSALYFCASSSRAVNTEAFFGQGTRLTVV.

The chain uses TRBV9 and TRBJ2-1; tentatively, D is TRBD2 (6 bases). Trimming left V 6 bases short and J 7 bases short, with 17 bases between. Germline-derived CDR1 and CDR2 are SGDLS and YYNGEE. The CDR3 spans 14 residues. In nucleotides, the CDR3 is TGTGCCAGCACTAGAGGGGTAGCGGCGAATGAGCAGTTCTTC. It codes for CASTRGVAANEQFF.

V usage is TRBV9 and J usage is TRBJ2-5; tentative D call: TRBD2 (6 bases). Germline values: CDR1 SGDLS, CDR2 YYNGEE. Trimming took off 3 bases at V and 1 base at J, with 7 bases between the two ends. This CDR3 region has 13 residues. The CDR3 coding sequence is TGTGCCAGCAGCGCTAGCGCCCAAGAGACCCAGTACTTC. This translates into CASSASAQETQYF.

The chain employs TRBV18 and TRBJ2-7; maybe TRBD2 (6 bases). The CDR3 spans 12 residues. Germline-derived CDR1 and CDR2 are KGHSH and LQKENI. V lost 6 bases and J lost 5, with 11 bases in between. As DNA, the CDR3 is TGTGCCAGCTCCCAAGGAGGGGACGAGCAGTACTTC. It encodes CASSQGGDEQYF.

The CDR3 sequence: CASSHIAPEGGESDTQYF. CDR3 sequence (DNA): TGCGCCAGCAGCCATATTGCCCCAGAGGGGGGGGAGTCAGATACGCAGTATTTT. The rearrangement uses TRBV4-1 and TRBJ2-3; TRBD2 might be the D (7 bases). The CDR3 extends over 18 amino acids. Per the germline V gene, CDR1 is MGHRA and CDR2 is YSYEKL. Trimming took 3 bases from V and 4 from J, leaving 23 bases between them.

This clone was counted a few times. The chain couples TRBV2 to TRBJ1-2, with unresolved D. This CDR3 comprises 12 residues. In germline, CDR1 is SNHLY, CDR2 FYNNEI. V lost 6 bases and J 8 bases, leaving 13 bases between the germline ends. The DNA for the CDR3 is TGTGCCAGCAGCGGGGAAGGGTTGGGCTACACCTTC. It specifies CASSGEGLGYTF. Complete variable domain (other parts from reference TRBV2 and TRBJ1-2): EPEVTQTPSHQVTQMGQEVILRCVPISNHLYFYWYRQILGQKVEFLVSFYNNEISEKSEIFDDQFSVERPDGSNFTLKIRSTKLEDSAMYFCASSGEGLGYTFGSGTRLTVV.

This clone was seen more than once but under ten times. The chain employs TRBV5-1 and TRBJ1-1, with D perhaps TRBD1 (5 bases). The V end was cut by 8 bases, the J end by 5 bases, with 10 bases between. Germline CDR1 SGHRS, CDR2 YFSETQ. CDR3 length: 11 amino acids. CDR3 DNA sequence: TGCGCCAGTGGAGGGACGACTGAAGCTTTCTTT. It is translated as CASGGTTEAFF.

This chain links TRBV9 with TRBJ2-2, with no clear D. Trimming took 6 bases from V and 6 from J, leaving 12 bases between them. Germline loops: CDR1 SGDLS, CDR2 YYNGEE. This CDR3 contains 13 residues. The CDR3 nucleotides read TGTGCCAGCACCCCCGTGTTGGCCGGGGAGCTGTTTTTT. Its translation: CASTPVLAGELFF.

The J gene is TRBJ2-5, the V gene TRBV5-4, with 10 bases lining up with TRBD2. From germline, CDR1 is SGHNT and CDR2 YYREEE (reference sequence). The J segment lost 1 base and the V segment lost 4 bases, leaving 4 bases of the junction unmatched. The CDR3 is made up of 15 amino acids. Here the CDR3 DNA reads TGTGCCAGCAGCCGGACTAGCGGAGCCCAAGAGACCCAGTACTTC. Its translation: CASSRTSGAQETQYF.

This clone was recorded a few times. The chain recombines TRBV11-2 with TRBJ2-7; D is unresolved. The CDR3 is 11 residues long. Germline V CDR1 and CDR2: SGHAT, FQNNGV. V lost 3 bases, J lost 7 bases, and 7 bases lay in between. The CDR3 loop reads CASSFMLEQYF. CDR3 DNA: TGTGCCAGCAGCTTTATGTTGGAGCAGTACTTC.

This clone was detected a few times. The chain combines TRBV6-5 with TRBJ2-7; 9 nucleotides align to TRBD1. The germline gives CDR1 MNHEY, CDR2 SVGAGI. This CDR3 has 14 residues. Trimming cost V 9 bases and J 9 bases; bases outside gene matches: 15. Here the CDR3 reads CASNDGQGRSGQYF. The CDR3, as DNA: TGTGCCAGTAATGACGGACAGGGGAGATCGGGGCAGTACTTC.

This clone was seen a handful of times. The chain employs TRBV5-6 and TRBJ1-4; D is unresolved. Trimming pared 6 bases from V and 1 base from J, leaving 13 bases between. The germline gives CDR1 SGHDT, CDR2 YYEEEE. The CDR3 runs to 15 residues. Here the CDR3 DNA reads TGTGCCAGCACCGGCGGGGTTCAAACTAATGAAAAACTGTTTTTT. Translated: CASTGGVQTNEKLFF.

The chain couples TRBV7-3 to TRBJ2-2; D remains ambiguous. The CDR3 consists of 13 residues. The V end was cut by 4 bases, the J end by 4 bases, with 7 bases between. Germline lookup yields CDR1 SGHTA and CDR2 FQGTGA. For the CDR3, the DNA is TGTGCCAGCAGCTCCTCTCGCACCGGGGAGCTGTTTTTT. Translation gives CASSSSRTGELFF.

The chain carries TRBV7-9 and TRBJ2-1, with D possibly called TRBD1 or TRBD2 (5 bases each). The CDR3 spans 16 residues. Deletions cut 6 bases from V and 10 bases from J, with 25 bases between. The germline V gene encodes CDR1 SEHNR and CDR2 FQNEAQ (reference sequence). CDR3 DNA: TGTGCCAGCAGTTCCCGGGACCCAGGGCGTCATTGGGAGCAGTTCTTC. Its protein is CASSSRDPGRHWEQFF.